What follows are 3 T cell receptor beta chains derived from one specimen sequenced in a study of identical twins. One entry per CDR3 protein, called by TCRdb with MiXCR from the 5' RACE reads. This table holds around 250,000 distinct CDR3 sequences, over 9.5% found once. These sequences were also reported in another study, on yellow fever vaccine responses in identical twins.

The specimen was memory (CD45RO+) T cells sorted from blood. The source of these receptors is a woman aged 18-29 years in good health.

The chain has TRBV20-1 and TRBJ2-5, with D unresolved. The CDR3 runs 14 residues. The ends were cut back, 0 bases at V and 5 bases at J, with 13 bases in the middle. Germline V CDR1 and CDR2: DFQATT, SNEGSKA (reference sequence). The CDR3 sequence is CSARDLVVLETQYF. Written as DNA, the CDR3 is TGCAGTGCTAGAGATCTAGTTGTCTTGGAGACCCAGTACTTC.

This chain links TRBV6-1 with TRBJ2-1, with no clear D. The germline V gene encodes CDR1 MNHNS and CDR2 SASEGT. CDR3 size: 16 residues. V dropped 5 bases and J dropped 9 bases, with 23 bases sitting between them. The chain's CDR3 is CASSTSPKPLVGEQFF. DNA of the CDR3: TGTGCCAGCAGTACCTCCCCGAAACCACTGGTGGGTGAGCAGTTCTTC.

This clonotype was detected a few times. The V gene is TRBV11-2, the J gene TRBJ1-6; unclear D gene. CDR1 and CDR2 from the germline V gene are SGHAT and FQNNGV. The CDR3 is 15 amino acids. Deletions cut 5 bases from V and 9 bases from J, with 17 bases between. CDR3 bases: TGTGCCAGCAGCCAGACCGCGGTCTCAGGTTCACCCCTCCACTTT. This sequence encodes CASSQTAVSGSPLHF.